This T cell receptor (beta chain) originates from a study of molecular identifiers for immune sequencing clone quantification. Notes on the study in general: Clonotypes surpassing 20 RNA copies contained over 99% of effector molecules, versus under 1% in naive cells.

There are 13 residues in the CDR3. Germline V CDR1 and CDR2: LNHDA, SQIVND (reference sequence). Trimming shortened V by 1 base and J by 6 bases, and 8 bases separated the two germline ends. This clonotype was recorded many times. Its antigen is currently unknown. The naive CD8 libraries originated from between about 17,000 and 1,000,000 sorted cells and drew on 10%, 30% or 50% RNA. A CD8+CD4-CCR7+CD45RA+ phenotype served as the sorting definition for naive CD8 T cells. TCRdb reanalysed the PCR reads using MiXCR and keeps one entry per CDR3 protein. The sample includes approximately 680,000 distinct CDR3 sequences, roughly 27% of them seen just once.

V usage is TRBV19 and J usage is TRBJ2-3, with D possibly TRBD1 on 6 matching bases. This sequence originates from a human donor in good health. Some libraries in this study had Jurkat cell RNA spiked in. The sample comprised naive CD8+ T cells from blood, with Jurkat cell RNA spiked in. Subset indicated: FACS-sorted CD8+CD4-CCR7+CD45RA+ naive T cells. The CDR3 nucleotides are TGTGCCAGTAGTATAGGGACAGCGGATACGCAGTATTTT. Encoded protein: CASSIGTADTQYF.